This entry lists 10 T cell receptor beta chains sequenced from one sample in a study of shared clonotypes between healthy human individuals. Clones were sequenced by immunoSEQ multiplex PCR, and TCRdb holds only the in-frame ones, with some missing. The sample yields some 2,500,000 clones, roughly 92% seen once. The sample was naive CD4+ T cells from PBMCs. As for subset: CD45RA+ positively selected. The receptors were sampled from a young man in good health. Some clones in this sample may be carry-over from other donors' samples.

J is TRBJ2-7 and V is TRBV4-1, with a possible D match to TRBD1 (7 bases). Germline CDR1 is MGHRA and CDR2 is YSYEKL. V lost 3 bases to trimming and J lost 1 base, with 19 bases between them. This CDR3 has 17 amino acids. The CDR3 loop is CASSQGGGTAYSYEQYF. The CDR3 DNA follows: TGCGCCAGCAGCCAGGGAGGCGGGACAGCTTATTCCTACGAGCAGTACTTC.

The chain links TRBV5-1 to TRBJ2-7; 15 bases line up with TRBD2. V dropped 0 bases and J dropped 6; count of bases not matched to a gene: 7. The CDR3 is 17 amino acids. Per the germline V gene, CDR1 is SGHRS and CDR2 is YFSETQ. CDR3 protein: CASSLGTSGRAEGEQYF. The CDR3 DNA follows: TGCGCCAGCAGCTTGGGGACTAGCGGGAGGGCCGAGGGCGAGCAGTACTTC. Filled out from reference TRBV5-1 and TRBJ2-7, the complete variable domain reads KAGVTQTPRYLIKTRGQQVTLSCSPISGHRSVSWYQQTPGQGLQFLFEYFSETQRNKGNFPGRFSGRQFSNSRSEMNVSTLELGDSALYLCASSLGTSGRAEGEQYFGPGTRLTVT.

The chain's CDR3 is CASSSRDRGPTDTQYF. CDR3 sequence (DNA): TGCGCCAGCAGTTCCCGGGACAGGGGGCCCACGGATACGCAGTATTTT. This chain uses TRBV5-1 with TRBJ2-3; 12 nucleotides match TRBD1. The V gene's germline CDR1 is SGHRS and CDR2 YFSETQ. The CDR3 loop spans 16 amino acids. V was pared by 5 bases and J by 6 bases, with 10 bases of the junction left unmatched.

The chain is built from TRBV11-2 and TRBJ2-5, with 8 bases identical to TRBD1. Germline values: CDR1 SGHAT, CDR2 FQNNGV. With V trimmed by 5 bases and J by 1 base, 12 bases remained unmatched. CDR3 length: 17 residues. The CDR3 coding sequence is TGTGCCAGCAGCGACCTATTCAGGGGGCCCTTCCAAGAGACCCAGTACTTC. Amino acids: CASSDLFRGPFQETQYF.

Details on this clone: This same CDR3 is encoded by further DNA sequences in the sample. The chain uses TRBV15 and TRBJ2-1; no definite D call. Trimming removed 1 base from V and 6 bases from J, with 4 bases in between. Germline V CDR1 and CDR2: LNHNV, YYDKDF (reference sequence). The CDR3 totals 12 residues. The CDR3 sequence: CATSRGPNEQFF. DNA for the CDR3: TGTGCCACCAGCAGAGGACCCAATGAGCAGTTCTTC.

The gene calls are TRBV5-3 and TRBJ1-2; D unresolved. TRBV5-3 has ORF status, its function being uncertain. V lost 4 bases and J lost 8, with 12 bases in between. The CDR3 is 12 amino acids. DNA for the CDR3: TGTGCCAGAAGCCCTGGACTCCGGGGCTACACCTTC. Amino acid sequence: CARSPGLRGYTF.

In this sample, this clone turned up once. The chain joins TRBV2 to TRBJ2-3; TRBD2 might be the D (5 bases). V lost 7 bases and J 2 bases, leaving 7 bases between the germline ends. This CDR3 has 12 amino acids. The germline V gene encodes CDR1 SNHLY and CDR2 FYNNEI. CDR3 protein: CASTGLTDTQYF. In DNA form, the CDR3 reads TGTGCCAGCACCGGACTCACAGATACGCAGTATTTT.

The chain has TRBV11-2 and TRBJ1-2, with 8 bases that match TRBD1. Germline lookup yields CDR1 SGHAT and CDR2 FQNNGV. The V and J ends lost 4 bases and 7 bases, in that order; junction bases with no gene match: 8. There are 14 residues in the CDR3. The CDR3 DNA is TGTGCCAGCAGCTCCATGGACAGGGTCGGTGGCTACACCTTC. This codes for CASSSMDRVGGYTF.

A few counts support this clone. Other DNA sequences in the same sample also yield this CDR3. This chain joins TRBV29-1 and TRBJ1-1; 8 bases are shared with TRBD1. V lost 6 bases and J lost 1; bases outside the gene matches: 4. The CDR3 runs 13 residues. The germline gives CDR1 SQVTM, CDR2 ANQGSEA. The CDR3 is CSVDGQGNTEAFF. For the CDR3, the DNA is TGCAGCGTGGATGGACAGGGGAACACTGAAGCTTTCTTT.

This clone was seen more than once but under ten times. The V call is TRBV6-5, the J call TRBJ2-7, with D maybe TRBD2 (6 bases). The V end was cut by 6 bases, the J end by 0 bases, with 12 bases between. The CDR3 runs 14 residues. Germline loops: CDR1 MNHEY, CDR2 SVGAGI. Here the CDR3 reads CASRRDFSSYEQYF. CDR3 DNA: TGTGCCAGCAGGCGGGACTTCAGCTCCTACGAGCAGTACTTC.